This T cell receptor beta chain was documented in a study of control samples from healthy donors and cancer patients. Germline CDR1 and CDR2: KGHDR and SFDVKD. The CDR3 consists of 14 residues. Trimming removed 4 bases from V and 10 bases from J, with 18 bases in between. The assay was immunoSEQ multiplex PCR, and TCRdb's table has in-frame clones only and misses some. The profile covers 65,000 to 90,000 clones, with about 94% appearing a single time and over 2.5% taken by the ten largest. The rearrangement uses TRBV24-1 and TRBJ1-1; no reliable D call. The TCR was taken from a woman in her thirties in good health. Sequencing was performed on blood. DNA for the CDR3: TGTGCCACCAGTGAAGTAGGATTCATCAAGGGAGCTTTCTTT. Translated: CATSEVGFIKGAFF.